This TCR beta chain was identified during a study of cytomegalovirus exposure and HLA in healthy donors. Whole-study results and caveats: Most subjects had HLA-A and HLA-B alleles reportedly predicted accurately by TCR beta sequences.

CDR3 length: 17 residues. The V and J ends lost 2 bases and 4 bases respectively, with 18 bases between them. Germline-derived CDR1 and CDR2 are SGHRS and YFSETQ. A remark on this clone: Antigen unknown.

Vbeta (60) and Jbeta (13) primers were used in the PCR. Sequencing was performed with immunoSEQ multiplex PCR; in TCRdb, only in-frame clones are kept and a portion is missing. The sample has roughly 80,000 clones; around 81% are singletons. Sequences were obtained from PBMCs. This receptor was identified in a woman aged 25 to 39 in good health and CMV-seronegative. The V and J genes are TRBV5-1 and TRBJ2-2; D might be TRBD1 (8 bases). CDR3 region: CASSLRGGQVGTGELFF. CDR3 coding DNA: TGCGCCAGCAGCTTAAGGGGGGGACAGGTCGGCACCGGGGAGCTGTTTTTT.